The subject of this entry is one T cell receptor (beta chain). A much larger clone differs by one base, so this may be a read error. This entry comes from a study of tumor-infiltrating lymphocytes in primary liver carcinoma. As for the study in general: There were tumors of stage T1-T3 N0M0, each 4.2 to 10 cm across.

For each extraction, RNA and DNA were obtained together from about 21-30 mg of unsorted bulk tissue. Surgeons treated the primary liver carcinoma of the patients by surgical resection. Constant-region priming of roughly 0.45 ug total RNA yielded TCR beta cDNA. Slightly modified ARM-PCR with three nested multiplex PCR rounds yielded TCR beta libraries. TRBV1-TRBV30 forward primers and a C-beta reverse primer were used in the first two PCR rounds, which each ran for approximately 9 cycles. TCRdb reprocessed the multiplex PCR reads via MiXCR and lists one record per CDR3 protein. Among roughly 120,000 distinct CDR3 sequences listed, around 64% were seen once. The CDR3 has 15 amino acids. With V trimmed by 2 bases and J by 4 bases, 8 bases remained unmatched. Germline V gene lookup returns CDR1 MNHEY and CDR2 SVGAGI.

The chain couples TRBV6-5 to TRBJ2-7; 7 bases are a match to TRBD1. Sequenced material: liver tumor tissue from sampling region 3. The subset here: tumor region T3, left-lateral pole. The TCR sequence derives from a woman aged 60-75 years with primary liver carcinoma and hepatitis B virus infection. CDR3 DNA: TGTGCCAGCAGTTACACGGCGGACAGGCCGTACGAGCAGTACTTC. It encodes CASSYTADRPYEQYF.